The clone carrying this T cell receptor beta chain showed up just a few times. Its antigen is not known. The data derive from a study of early T cells in non-severe SARS-CoV-2 infection. Findings and caveats of the study: Private and CD4 specificities were missed by VDJdb matching, skewed to anti-spike CD8.

TCRdb used MiXCR to reprocess the 5' RACE reads, holding one entry per CDR3 protein. This sample has over 50,000 distinct CDR3 sequences, with over 7% found just once. CDR1 SNHLY and CDR2 FYNNEI come from the germline V gene. J gave up 6 bases and V 6 bases, and 11 bases lay outside the gene matches. This CDR3 is built from 15 residues. This clonotype was sampled from an adult who was a healthcare worker with PCR-confirmed SARS-CoV-2 infection or an uninfected control (not recorded which). Sequences were obtained from whole blood. The chain joins TRBV2 to TRBJ2-3; 8 bases are a match to TRBD2. CDR3 loop: CASRRGTSDSDTQYF. The CDR3 DNA follows: TGTGCCAGCAGGAGGGGGACTAGTGATTCTGATACGCAGTATTTT. The entire variable domain, with the rest obtained from reference TRBV2 and TRBJ2-3, is as follows: EPEVTQTPSHQVTQMGQEVILRCVPISNHLYFYWYRQILGQKVEFLVSFYNNEISEKSEIFDDQFSVERPDGSNFTLKIRSTKLEDSAMYFCASRRGTSDSDTQYFGPGTRLTVL.